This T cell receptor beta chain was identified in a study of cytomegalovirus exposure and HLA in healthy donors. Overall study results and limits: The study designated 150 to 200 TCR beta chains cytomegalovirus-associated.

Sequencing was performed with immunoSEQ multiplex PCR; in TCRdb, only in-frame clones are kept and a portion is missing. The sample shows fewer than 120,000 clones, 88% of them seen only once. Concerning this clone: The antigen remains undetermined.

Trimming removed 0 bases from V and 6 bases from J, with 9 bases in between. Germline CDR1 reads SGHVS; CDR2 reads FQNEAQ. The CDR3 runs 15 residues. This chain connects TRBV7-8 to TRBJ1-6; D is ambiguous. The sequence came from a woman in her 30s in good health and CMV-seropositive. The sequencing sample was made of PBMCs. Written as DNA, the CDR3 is TGTGCCAGCAGCTTAGCGCGGGTTTTTAATTCACCCCTCCACTTT. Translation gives CASSLARVFNSPLHF. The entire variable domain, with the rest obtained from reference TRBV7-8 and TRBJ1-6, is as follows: GAGVSQSPRYKVAKRGQDVALRCDPISGHVSLFWYQQALGQGPEFLTYFQNEAQLDKSGLPSDRFFAERPEGSVSTLKIQRTQQEDSAVYLCASSLARVFNSPLHFGNGTRLTVT.